The 28 T cell receptor beta chains below all came from one sample that was sequenced in a study of human T cells and chemical hapten exposure. MiXCR, run by TCRdb on the RACE reads, gives a single entry per CDR3 protein. Here the sample spans 75,000 to 100,000 distinct CDR3 sequences, about an eighth being singletons. Time point described: patch test 1, 2 weeks after DPC sensitization. Treatment given: therapeutic diphenylcyclopropenone sensitization with weekly scalp DPC. The sample consisted of whole blood, taken in connection with sensitization to the hapten diphenylcyclopropenone (DPC). All receptors come from a woman aged 55-70 years with alopecia areata. Some clones in this sample may be carry-over from other donors' samples.

The rearrangement joins TRBV9 to TRBJ2-2, with D unresolved. The CDR3 has 16 amino acids. V shed 0 bases and J shed 1 base, with 10 bases lying between them. CDR1 and CDR2 from the germline V gene are SGDLS and YYNGEE. CDR3 region: CASSVATGKNTGELFF. The CDR3 DNA follows: TGTGCCAGCAGCGTAGCTACCGGCAAGAACACCGGGGAGCTGTTTTTT.

This clonotype was seen at least ten times. The chain employs TRBV9 and TRBJ1-4, with 9 bases that match TRBD1. Germline loops: CDR1 SGDLS, CDR2 YYNGEE. This CDR3 has 15 residues. The junction had 6 bases not matched to a gene; V was cut back by 2 bases and J by 7 bases. CDR3 loop: CASSVGQGPGEKLFF. The CDR3 bases are TGTGCCAGCAGCGTGGGACAGGGTCCTGGTGAAAAACTGTTTTTT.

J is TRBJ2-2 and V is TRBV9, with 7 bases lining up with TRBD1. The ends lost 0 bases at V and 2 bases at J; junction bases unmatched: 1. This CDR3 region has 15 residues. CDR1 SGDLS and CDR2 YYNGEE come from the germline V gene. CDR3: CASSVEGANTGELFF. The CDR3 DNA is TGTGCCAGCAGCGTAGAGGGGGCAAACACCGGGGAGCTGTTTTTT.

This clonotype came up many times. V usage is TRBV30 and J usage is TRBJ2-5; D remains unclear. V was pared by 2 bases and J by 5 bases, with 9 bases between. The CDR3 sequence is 12 residues long. CDR1 is GTSNPN and CDR2 is SVGIG in the germline V gene (reference sequence). The CDR3 nucleotides are TGTGCCTGGAGTCGGACGACCGAGACCCAGTACTTC. As protein: CAWSRTTETQYF.

This clonotype has a handful of counts. The chain couples TRBV3-1 to TRBJ1-3; D call uncertain. With 7 bases removed from V and 0 bases from J, the gap between germline ends came to 7 bases. This CDR3 contains 13 residues. Germline CDR1 reads LGHDT; CDR2 reads YNNKEL (reference sequence). This CDR3 reads CASKRASGNTIYF. The CDR3 DNA reads as TGTGCCAGCAAGAGGGCCTCTGGAAACACCATATATTTT. Full variable domain (outside the CDR3, taken from reference TRBV3-1 and TRBJ1-3): DTAVSQTPKYLVTQMGNDKSIKCEQNLGHDTMYWYKQDSKKFLKIMFSYNNKELIINETVPNRFSPKSPDKAHLNLHINSLELGDSAVYFCASKRASGNTIYFGEGSWLTVV.

This clonotype was recorded once. The gene calls are TRBV10-3 and TRBJ1-3; D possibly corresponds to TRBD1 (5 bases). CDR1 is ENHRY, CDR2 SYGVKD, per germline. The CDR3 is 12 residues long. The CDR3: CVTDSSGNTIYF. The CDR3 coding sequence is TGTGTCACAGACAGCTCTGGAAACACCATATATTTT.

This clonotype was observed a few times. The chain joins TRBV19 to TRBJ1-4; D is perhaps TRBD1 (6 bases). Germline assignment: CDR1 LNHDA and CDR2 SQIVND (reference sequence). The CDR3 spans 13 residues. V was clipped by 5 bases and J by 7 bases, with 11 bases between them. Written as DNA, the CDR3 is TGTGCCAGTAGTTCCGGGACAACTGAAAAACTGTTTTTT. Residues: CASSSGTTEKLFF.

This clonotype has just a few counts. The chain employs TRBV6-6 and TRBJ1-6; D gene unclear. CDR3 size: 13 residues. V lost 6 bases and J lost 5, with 8 bases in between. Looked up from germline, CDR1 is MNHNY and CDR2 is SVGAGI (reference sequence). CDR3 in amino acids: CASRSQDNSPLHF. CDR3 bases: TGTGCCAGCAGATCCCAGGATAATTCACCCCTCCACTTT.

This clonotype showed up just a few times. The CDR3 is CASSPTPTGAEEAFF. CDR3 DNA: TGTGCCAGCAGCCCGACGCCAACAGGTGCGGAGGAAGCTTTCTTT. V and J are TRBV11-2 and TRBJ1-1, with D tentatively TRBD1 (5 bases). The CDR3 is 15 amino acids. CDR1 SGHAT and CDR2 FQNNGV come from the germline V gene. Trimming took off 5 bases at V and 8 bases at J, with 21 bases between the two ends. The variable domain in full, with the rest retrieved from reference TRBV11-2 and TRBJ1-1, is EAGVAQSPRYKIIEKRQSVAFWCNPISGHATLYWYQQILGQGPKLLIQFQNNGVVDDSQLPKDRFSAERLKGVDSTLKIQPAKLEDSAVYLCASSPTPTGAEEAFFGQGTRLTVV.

This clonotype has a handful of counts. The CDR3 DNA sequence: TGTGCCAGCTCACTAACGAACGCGGGGGGTACAGATACGCAGTATTTT. Its translation is CASSLTNAGGTDTQYF. The chain has TRBV18 and TRBJ2-3; 8 nucleotides line up with TRBD2. The germline gives CDR1 KGHSH, CDR2 LQKENI. V shed 4 bases, J shed 3 bases, and the junction held 9 bases outside the gene matches. This CDR3 is built from 16 residues. The variable domain in full, with the rest retrieved from reference TRBV18 and TRBJ2-3, is NAGVMQNPRHLVRRRGQEARLRCSPMKGHSHVYWYRQLPEEGLKFMVYLQKENIIDESGMPKERFSAEFPKEGPSILRIQQVVRGDSAAYFCASSLTNAGGTDTQYFGPGTRLTVL.

There are many counts of this clonotype. The chain recombines TRBV12-3 or TRBV12-4 with TRBJ2-5; D unresolved. V dropped 3 bases and J dropped 4 bases, with 6 bases sitting between them. The CDR3 is made up of 12 amino acids. Written as DNA, the CDR3 is TGTGCCAGCAGTTTGCTTGTAGAGACCCAGTACTTC. It is translated as CASSLLVETQYF.

In this sample, this clonotype turned up a few times. The V gene is TRBV5-1, the J gene TRBJ2-1; D unclear. Germline assignment: CDR1 SGHRS and CDR2 YFSETQ. CDR3 length: 17 residues. The ends were cut back, 1 base at V and 9 bases at J, with 23 bases in the middle. The CDR3 bases are TGCGCCAGCAGCTTGTATTCCGGCCGTACCACCAGCACTGAGCAGTTCTTC. Its translation is CASSLYSGRTTSTEQFF. Full variable domain (remainder filled in from reference TRBV5-1 and TRBJ2-1): KAGVTQTPRYLIKTRGQQVTLSCSPISGHRSVSWYQQTPGQGLQFLFEYFSETQRNKGNFPGRFSGRQFSNSRSEMNVSTLELGDSALYLCASSLYSGRTTSTEQFFGPGTRLTVL.

The table lists this clonotype with a few counts. V and J are TRBV9 and TRBJ2-1; D call uncertain. The CDR3 covers 13 residues. V lost 0 bases, J lost 6 bases, and 7 bases lay in between. Germline V CDR1 and CDR2: SGDLS, YYNGEE. The CDR3 here is CASSVGWGNEQFF. CDR3 DNA sequence: TGTGCCAGCAGCGTAGGGTGGGGCAATGAGCAGTTCTTC.

This clonotype occurred many times. This chain joins TRBV14 and TRBJ2-1; 12 bases agree with TRBD2. V shed 4 bases, J shed 4 bases, and the junction held 8 bases outside the gene matches. CDR1 SGHDN and CDR2 FVKESK come from the germline V gene. The CDR3 spans 17 residues. CDR3 nucleotides: TGTGCCAGCAGCCCTCCTAGCGGGGGGGCCTTTTACAATGAGCAGTTCTTC. This gives the protein CASSPPSGGAFYNEQFF.

The rearrangement joins TRBV27 to TRBJ1-2, with D maybe TRBD1 (6 bases). Germline V gives CDR1 MNHEY, CDR2 SMNVEV (reference sequence). V dropped 3 bases and J dropped 6 bases, with 11 bases sitting between them. The CDR3 consists of 13 residues. For the CDR3, the DNA is TGTGCCAGCAGTTTGGGCAGGGGACATGGCTACACCTTC. It yields the protein CASSLGRGHGYTF.

This clonotype was seen many times. V gene TRBV6-1 combines with J gene TRBJ2-7; D may match TRBD1 or TRBD2 (5 bases each). With 7 bases removed from V and 1 base from J, the gap between germline ends came to 11 bases. Germline CDR1 is MNHNS and CDR2 is SASEGT. The CDR3 is 13 amino acids. CDR3: CASIGGGSYEQYF. As DNA, the CDR3 is TGTGCCAGCATAGGTGGGGGATCCTACGAGCAGTACTTC.

J is TRBJ1-1 and V is TRBV20-1, with D possibly being TRBD1 (6 bases). V lost 4 bases and J lost 3, with 15 bases in between. This CDR3 has 14 residues. CDR1 is DFQATT and CDR2 is SNEGSKA in the germline V gene (reference sequence). CDR3 coding DNA: TGCAGTGCTACGTTTTGGGGGCTGGACACTGAAGCTTTCTTT. The encoded protein is CSATFWGLDTEAFF.

There are many counts of this clonotype. This sequence joins TRBV5-1 and TRBJ2-5; 13 nucleotides align to TRBD2. This CDR3 is built from 14 residues. Germline V gene data show CDR1 as SGHRS and CDR2 as YFSETQ. The V gene end was trimmed by 4 bases and the J gene end by 5 bases; junction bases not matched to a gene: 2. CDR3 protein: CASSAGLAGETQYF. The CDR3 DNA reads as TGCGCCAGCAGCGCGGGACTAGCGGGGGAGACCCAGTACTTC.

The chain couples TRBV18 to TRBJ1-1; D unresolved. V dropped 3 bases and J dropped 5 bases, with 13 bases sitting between them. This CDR3 is 14 amino acids long. Germline V gene lookup returns CDR1 KGHSH and CDR2 LQKENI. The CDR3 DNA reads TGTGCCAGCTCACCCTACGGGCCGGGGACTGAAGCTTTCTTT. Encoded protein: CASSPYGPGTEAFF. Drawing the rest from reference TRBV18 and TRBJ1-1, the complete variable domain is NAGVMQNPRHLVRRRGQEARLRCSPMKGHSHVYWYRQLPEEGLKFMVYLQKENIIDESGMPKERFSAEFPKEGPSILRIQQVVRGDSAAYFCASSPYGPGTEAFFGQGTRLTVV.

This clonotype has a count of ten or more. The genes are TRBV5-6 and TRBJ2-7; D possibly corresponds to TRBD2 (5 bases). V lost 0 bases to trimming and J lost 6 bases, with 13 bases between them. Germline V CDR1 and CDR2: SGHDT, YYEEEE. The CDR3 length is 14 residues. The CDR3: CASSLVRAEGEQYF. Written as DNA, the CDR3 is TGTGCCAGCAGCTTGGTTAGGGCTGAGGGCGAGCAGTACTTC.

This rearrangement joins TRBV7-2 to TRBJ1-2, with a tentative D call TRBD1 (5 bases). V was pared by 3 bases and J by 8 bases, with 16 bases between. The length of the CDR3 is 14 residues. Germline CDR1 reads SGHTA; CDR2 reads FQGNSA. The CDR3 DNA sequence: TGTGCCAGCAGCTTCGCGGGACCTTTTTCCGGCTACACCTTC. This translates into CASSFAGPFSGYTF.

The chain links TRBV18 to TRBJ1-3, with D unresolved. The CDR3 runs 18 residues. CDR1 KGHSH and CDR2 LQKENI come from the germline V gene. Trimming removed 3 bases at V and 0 bases at J, with 18 bases between. The CDR3 DNA follows: TGTGCCAGCTCACCGCAGGCGGGAGTACCGAGCTCTGGAAACACCATATATTTT. The encoded protein is CASSPQAGVPSSGNTIYF.

Concerning this clonotype itself: One end of the junction fails to match germline, which may point to a read error. J is TRBJ1-5 and V is TRBV24-1; D is uncertain. The CDR3 consists of 12 residues. Germline V gives CDR1 KGHDR, CDR2 SFDVKD. Here the CDR3 DNA reads TGTGCCACCAGTGATTTGGGTCAGCCCCCGCATTTT. Translated, it gives CATSDLGQPPHF.

This clonotype has more than one count but fewer than ten. This rearrangement joins TRBV6-2 or TRBV6-3 to TRBJ2-3, with 13 bases lining up with TRBD2. The CDR3 is 24 amino acids. After removal of 2 bases from V and 0 bases from J, the junction contained 23 bases not matched to a gene. The germline CDR1 and CDR2 sequences are MNHEY and SVGEGT. CDR3 in DNA: TGTGCCAGCAGTTACCCGACGTCACCGGGACTAGCGGGGTCACCTCCGTCTAGCACAGATACGCAGTATTTT. This gives the protein CASSYPTSPGLAGSPPSSTDTQYF.

This clonotype has a count of ten or more. The V call is TRBV6-4, the J call TRBJ1-2; D gene unclear. The V gene's germline CDR1 is MRHNA and CDR2 SNTAGT. This CDR3 region has 14 residues. The V end was cut by 0 bases, the J end by 1 base, with 6 bases between. The CDR3 DNA sequence: TGTGCCAGCAGTGACTCCTATAATAACTATGGCTACACCTTC. Protein sequence: CASSDSYNNYGYTF.

This clonotype was counted a few times. The chain links TRBV12-3 or TRBV12-4 to TRBJ2-7, with D unresolved. Trimming cost V 7 bases and J 5 bases, with 24 bases left between them. The CDR3 runs 16 residues. CDR3 in amino acids: CASTDRNRTPRDEQYF. The CDR3 region has the DNA TGTGCCAGCACCGATAGAAACCGCACCCCCCGTGACGAGCAGTACTTC.

This sequence joins TRBV29-1 and TRBJ2-3; 7 bases agree with TRBD1. This CDR3 is built from 12 residues. The V segment lost 4 bases and the J segment 3 bases; nucleotides outside the gene matches: 1. The V gene's germline CDR1 is SQVTM and CDR2 ANQGSEA. The CDR3 is CSVARGTDTQYF. CDR3 DNA: TGCAGCGTTGCCAGGGGGACAGATACGCAGTATTTT.

This clonotype was recorded once. The V gene is TRBV2, the J gene TRBJ1-1; no definite D call. The CDR3 is 14 residues long. CDR1 is SNHLY, CDR2 FYNNEI, per germline. V lost 6 bases and J lost 1, with 12 bases in between. The CDR3 DNA is TGTGCCAGCAGGCTTTTTGGACGGAACACTGAAGCTTTCTTT. This codes for CASRLFGRNTEAFF. Full variable domain (missing parts from reference TRBV2 and TRBJ1-1): EPEVTQTPSHQVTQMGQEVILRCVPISNHLYFYWYRQILGQKVEFLVSFYNNEISEKSEIFDDQFSVERPDGSNFTLKIRSTKLEDSAMYFCASRLFGRNTEAFFGQGTRLTVV.